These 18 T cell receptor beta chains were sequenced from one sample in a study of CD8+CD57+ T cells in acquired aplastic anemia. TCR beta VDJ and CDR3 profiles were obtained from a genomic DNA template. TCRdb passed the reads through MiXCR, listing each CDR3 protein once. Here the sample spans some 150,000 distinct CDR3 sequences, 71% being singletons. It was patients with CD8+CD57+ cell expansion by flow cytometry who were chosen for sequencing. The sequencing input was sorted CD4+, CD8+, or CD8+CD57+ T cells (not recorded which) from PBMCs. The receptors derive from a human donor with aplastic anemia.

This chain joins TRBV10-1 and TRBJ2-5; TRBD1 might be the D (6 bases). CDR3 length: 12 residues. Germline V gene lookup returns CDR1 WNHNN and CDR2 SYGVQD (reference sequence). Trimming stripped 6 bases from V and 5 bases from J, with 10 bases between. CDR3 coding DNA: TGCGCCAGCAGGGGGGCGGATGAGACCCAGTACTTC. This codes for CASRGADETQYF.

CDR3 loop: CASSEGASMNTEAFF. CDR3 coding DNA: TGTGCCAGCAGCGAAGGGGCTTCAATGAACACTGAAGCTTTCTTT. This rearrangement joins TRBV25-1 to TRBJ1-1, with a tentative D call TRBD1 (5 bases). CDR1 is MGHDK and CDR2 is SYGVNS in the germline V gene. Between the trimmed V and J ends, which lost 6 bases and 0 bases, there was a span of 14 bases. This CDR3 has 15 residues. Filled out from reference TRBV25-1 and TRBJ1-1, the complete variable domain reads EADIYQTPRYLVIGTGKKITLECSQTMGHDKMYWYQQDPGMELHLIHYSYGVNSTEKGDLSSESTVSRIRTEHFPLTLESARPSHTSQYLCASSEGASMNTEAFFGQGTRLTVV.

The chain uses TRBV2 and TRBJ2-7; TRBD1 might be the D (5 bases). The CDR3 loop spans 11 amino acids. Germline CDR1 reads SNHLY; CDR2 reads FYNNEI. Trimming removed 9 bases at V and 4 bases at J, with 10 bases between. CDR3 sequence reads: CASRTGYEQYF. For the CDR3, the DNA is TGTGCCAGTCGAACAGGTTACGAGCAGTACTTC.

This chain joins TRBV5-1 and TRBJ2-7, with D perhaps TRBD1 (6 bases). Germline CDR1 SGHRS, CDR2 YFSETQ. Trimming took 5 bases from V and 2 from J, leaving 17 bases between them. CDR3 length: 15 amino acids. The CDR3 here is CASRVIVGQTYEQYF. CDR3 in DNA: TGCGCCAGCAGGGTCATAGTTGGACAGACCTACGAGCAGTACTTC. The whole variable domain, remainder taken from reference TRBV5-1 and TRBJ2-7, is KAGVTQTPRYLIKTRGQQVTLSCSPISGHRSVSWYQQTPGQGLQFLFEYFSETQRNKGNFPGRFSGRQFSNSRSEMNVSTLELGDSALYLCASRVIVGQTYEQYFGPGTRLTVT.

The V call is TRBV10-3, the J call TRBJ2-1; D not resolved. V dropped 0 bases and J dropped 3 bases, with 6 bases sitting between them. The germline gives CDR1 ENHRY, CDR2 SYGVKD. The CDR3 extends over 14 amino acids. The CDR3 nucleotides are TGTGCCATCAGTGAGTCTGCCAACTACAATGAGCAGTTCTTC. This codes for CAISESANYNEQFF.

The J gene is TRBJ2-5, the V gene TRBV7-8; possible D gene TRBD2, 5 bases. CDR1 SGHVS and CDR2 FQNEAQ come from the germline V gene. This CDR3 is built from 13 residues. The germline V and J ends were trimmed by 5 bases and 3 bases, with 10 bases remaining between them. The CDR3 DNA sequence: TGTGCCAGCAGCATCGGACTTAAAGAGACCCAGTACTTC. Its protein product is CASSIGLKETQYF. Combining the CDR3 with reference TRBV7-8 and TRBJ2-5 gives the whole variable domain GAGVSQSPRYKVAKRGQDVALRCDPISGHVSLFWYQQALGQGPEFLTYFQNEAQLDKSGLPSDRFFAERPEGSVSTLKIQRTQQEDSAVYLCASSIGLKETQYFGPGTRLLVL.

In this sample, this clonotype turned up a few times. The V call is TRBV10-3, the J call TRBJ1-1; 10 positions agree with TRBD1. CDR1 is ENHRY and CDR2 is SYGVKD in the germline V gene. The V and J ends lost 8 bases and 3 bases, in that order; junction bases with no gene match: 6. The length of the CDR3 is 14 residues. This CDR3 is CAIVPGTGDTEAFF. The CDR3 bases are TGTGCCATCGTCCCCGGGACAGGGGACACTGAAGCTTTCTTT.

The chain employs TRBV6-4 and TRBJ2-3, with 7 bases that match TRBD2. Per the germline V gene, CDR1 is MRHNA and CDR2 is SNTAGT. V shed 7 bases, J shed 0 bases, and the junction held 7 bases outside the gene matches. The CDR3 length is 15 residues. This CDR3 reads CASTSGGTSTDTQYF. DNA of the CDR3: TGTGCCAGCACTAGCGGTGGGACTAGCACAGATACGCAGTATTTT.

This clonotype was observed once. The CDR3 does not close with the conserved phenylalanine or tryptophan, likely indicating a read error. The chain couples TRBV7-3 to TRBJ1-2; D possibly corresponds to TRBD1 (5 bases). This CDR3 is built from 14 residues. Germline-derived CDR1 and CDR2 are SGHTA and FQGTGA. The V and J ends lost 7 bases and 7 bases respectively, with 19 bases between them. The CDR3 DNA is TGTGCCAGCACTCCGGGGGAGGGATTCACTGGCTACACCCTC. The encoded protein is CASTPGEGFTGYTL.

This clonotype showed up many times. The chain's CDR3 is CASSDSSQGEKLFF. The CDR3 DNA follows: TGTGCCAGCAGTGACTCGTCCCAGGGTGAAAAACTGTTTTTT. V gene TRBV6-4 combines with J gene TRBJ1-4; D might be TRBD1 (5 bases). V lost 0 bases, J lost 7 bases, and 9 bases lay in between. The CDR3 contains 14 residues. The V gene's germline CDR1 is MRHNA and CDR2 SNTAGT.

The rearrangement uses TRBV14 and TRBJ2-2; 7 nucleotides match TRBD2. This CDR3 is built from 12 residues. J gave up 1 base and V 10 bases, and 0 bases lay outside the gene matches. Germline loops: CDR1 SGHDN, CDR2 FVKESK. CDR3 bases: TGTGCCACTAGCGGGAACACCGGGGAGCTGTTTTTT. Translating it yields CATSGNTGELFF.

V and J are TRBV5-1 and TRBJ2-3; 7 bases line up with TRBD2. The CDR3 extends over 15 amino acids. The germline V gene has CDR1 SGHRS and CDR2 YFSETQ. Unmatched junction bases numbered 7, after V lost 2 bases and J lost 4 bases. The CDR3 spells CASSFGGSNSDTQYF. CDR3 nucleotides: TGCGCCAGCAGCTTTGGCGGGAGTAACTCAGATACGCAGTATTTT. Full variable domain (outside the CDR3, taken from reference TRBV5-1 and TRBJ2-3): KAGVTQTPRYLIKTRGQQVTLSCSPISGHRSVSWYQQTPGQGLQFLFEYFSETQRNKGNFPGRFSGRQFSNSRSEMNVSTLELGDSALYLCASSFGGSNSDTQYFGPGTRLTVL.

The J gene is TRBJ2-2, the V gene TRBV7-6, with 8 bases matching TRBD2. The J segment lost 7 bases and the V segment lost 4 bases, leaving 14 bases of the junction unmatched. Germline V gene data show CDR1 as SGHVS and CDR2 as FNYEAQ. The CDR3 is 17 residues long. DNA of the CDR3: TGTGCCAGCAGCTCCGCTATGACGGGGGGGCCGGTCGGGGAGCTGTTTTTT. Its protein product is CASSSAMTGGPVGELFF.

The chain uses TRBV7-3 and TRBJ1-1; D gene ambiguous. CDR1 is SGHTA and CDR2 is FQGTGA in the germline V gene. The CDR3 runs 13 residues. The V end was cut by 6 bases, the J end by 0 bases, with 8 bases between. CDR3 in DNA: TGTGCCAGCAGACAAACAGTGAACACTGAAGCTTTCTTT. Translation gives CASRQTVNTEAFF.

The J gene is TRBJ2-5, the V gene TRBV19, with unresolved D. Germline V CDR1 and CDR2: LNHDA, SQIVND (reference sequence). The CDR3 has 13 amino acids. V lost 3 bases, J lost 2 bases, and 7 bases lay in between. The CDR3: CASSIGRQETQYF. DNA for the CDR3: TGTGCCAGTAGTATTGGCAGGCAAGAGACCCAGTACTTC.

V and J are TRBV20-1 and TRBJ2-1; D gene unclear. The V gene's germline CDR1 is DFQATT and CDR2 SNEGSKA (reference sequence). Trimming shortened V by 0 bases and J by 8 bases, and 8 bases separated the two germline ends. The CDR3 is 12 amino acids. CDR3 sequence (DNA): TGCAGTGCTAGAGATCTGGGTGATGAGCAGTTCTTC. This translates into CSARDLGDEQFF.

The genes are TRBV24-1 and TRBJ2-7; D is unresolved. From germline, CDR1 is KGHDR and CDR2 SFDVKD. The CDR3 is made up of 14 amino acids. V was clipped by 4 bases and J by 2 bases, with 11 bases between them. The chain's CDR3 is CATSDVGQPYEQYF. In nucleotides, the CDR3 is TGTGCCACCAGTGACGTGGGCCAACCCTACGAGCAGTACTTC.

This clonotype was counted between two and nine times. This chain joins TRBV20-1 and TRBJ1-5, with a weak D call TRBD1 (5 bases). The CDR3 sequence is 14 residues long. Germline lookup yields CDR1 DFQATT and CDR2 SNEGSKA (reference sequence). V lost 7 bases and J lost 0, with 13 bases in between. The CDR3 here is CSVREGPSNQPQHF. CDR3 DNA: TGCAGTGTCAGGGAGGGCCCTAGCAATCAGCCCCAGCATTTT.